This TCR beta chain was obtained from a study of blood T cell repertoires in COVID-19. About the study: Some COVID-19 samples were acute and others convalescent; all came from the United States, Italy and Spain.

The CDR3 runs 17 residues. Trimming removed 0 bases from V and 6 bases from J; junction bases left unmatched: 6. CDR1 is SGHRS, CDR2 YFSETQ, per germline. The data were produced by immunoSEQ multiplex PCR, yet TCRdb's version contains in-frame clones alone and is incomplete. The table has 130,000 or so clones, 86% seen once. The J gene is TRBJ2-1, the V gene TRBV5-1; TRBD2 matches at 13 bases. The specimen was peripheral blood. This clonotype was obtained from a woman aged 60-70 years with acute or convalescent COVID-19. The CDR3 spells CASSLEQLAGGRNEQFF. CDR3 DNA: TGCGCCAGCAGCTTGGAACAACTAGCGGGGGGGCGCAATGAGCAGTTCTTC.